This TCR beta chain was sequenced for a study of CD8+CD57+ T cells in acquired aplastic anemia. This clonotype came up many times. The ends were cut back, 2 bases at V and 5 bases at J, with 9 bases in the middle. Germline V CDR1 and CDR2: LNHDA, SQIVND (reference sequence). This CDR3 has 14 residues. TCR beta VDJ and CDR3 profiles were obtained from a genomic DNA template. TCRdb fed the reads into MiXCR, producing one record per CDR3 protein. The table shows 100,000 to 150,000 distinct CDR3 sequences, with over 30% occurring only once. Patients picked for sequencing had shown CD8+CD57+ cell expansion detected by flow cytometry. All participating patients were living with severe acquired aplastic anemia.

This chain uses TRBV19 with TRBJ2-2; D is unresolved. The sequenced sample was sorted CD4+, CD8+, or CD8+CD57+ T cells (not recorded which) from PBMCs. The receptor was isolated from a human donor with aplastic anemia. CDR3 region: CASSINSWTGELFF. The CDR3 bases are TGTGCCAGTAGTATAAACTCGTGGACCGGGGAGCTGTTTTTT.